This TCR beta chain is from a study of shared clonotypes between healthy human individuals. In the study overall: Each donor's CD8 memory used one plate, CD8 naive two, each CD4 subset three.

Sorted-subset replicate PCRs used 150 to 200 ng of genomic DNA. This amount corresponded to some 30,000 T cell genomes. Authors' processing steps: ImmunoSEQ output lacked quality scores and full-length reads, limiting matched filtering. The protocol was immunoSEQ multiplex PCR, while the TCRdb copy is restricted to in-frame clones and leaves out a portion. V and J calls and clone size follow that table, whereas D and trimming were derived from the DNA. The sample has roughly 2 million clones, approximately 96% seen once. The clonotype was recovered from a man aged 18-30 years in good health. Sequenced: naive CD4+ T cells sorted from blood. The subset here: CD45RA+ positively selected.

The CDR3 DNA reads TGTGCCAGCAGTGTATCTGATCAGCCCCAGCATTTT. It translates to CASSVSDQPQHF. The rearrangement joins TRBV25-1 to TRBJ1-5; D is ambiguous. Per germline, CDR1 MGHDK and CDR2 SYGVNS. Trimming left V 4 bases short and J 5 bases short, with 6 bases between. CDR3 length: 12 amino acids.